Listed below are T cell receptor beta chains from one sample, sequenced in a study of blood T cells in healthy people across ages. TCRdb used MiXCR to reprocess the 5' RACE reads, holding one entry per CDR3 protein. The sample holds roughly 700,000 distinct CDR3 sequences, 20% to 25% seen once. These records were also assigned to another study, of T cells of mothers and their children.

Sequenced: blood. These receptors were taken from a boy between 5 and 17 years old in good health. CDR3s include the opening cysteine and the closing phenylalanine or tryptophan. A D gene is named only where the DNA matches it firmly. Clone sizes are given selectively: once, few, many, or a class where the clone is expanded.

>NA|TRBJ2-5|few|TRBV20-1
TGCAGTGCTAGAGTCCAGGGTGGAGAGACCCAGTACTTC
CSARVQGGETQYF
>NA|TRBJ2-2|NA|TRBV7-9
TGTGCCAGCGGAAATCGAGGGGAGCTGTTTTTT
CASGNRGELFF
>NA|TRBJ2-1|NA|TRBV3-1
TGTGCCAGCAGCCCTTTTTTAGACAGCCGGCTATACAATGAGCAGTTCTTC
CASSPFLDSRLYNEQFF
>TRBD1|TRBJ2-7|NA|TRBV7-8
TGTGCCAGCAGCTCAAGGACAGGGCGGGACTCCTACGAGCAGTACTTC
CASSSRTGRDSYEQYF
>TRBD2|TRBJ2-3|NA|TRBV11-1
TGTGCCAGCAGCTTCACACTTGGACTAGCGGCAGATACGCAGTATTTT
CASSFTLGLAADTQYF
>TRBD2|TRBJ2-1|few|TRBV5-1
TGCGCCAGCAGGGCGGGACTAGCGGGATACAATGAGCAGTTCTTC
CASRAGLAGYNEQFF
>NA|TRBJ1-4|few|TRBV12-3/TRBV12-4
TGTGCCAGAGTCGCGGACTCAGCGTTCACTAAGAATGGTAAAAAACTGTTTTTT
CARVADSAFTKNGKKLFF
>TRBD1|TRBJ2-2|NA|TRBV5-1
TGCGCCAGCAGCGGCGACAGGGCCGGGGAGCTGTTTTTT
CASSGDRAGELFF
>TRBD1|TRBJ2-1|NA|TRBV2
TGTGCCAGCGAGACAGGGGGCTACAATGAGCAGTTCTTC
CASETGGYNEQFF
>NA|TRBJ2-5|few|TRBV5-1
TGCGCCAGCAGCTTGGTCGGTCTAGCGATACCTCAAGAGACCCAGTACTTC
CASSLVGLAIPQETQYF
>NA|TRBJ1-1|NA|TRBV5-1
TGCGCCAGCAGCCGATTATACAGGGAGAACACTGAAGCTTTCTTT
CASSRLYRENTEAFF
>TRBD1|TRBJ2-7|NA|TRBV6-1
TGTGCCAGCAGTGAGGAGACAGGGAACCACGAGCAGTACTTC
CASSEETGNHEQYF
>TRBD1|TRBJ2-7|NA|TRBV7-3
TGTGCCAGCAGAGGGACAGGTTCTAACGAGCAGTACTTC
CASRGTGSNEQYF
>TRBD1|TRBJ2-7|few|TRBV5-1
TGCGCCAGCAGCTTCGAGACAGGGGGGTCTATGTACGAGCAGTACTTC
CASSFETGGSMYEQYF
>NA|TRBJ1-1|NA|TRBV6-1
TGTGCCAGCAGTGAAGCAAGACTTAACACTGAAGCTTTCTTT
CASSEARLNTEAFF
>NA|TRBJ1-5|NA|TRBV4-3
TGCGCCAGCAGCCAAGAACTGGGGGGTAGCAATCAGCCCCAGCATTTT
CASSQELGGSNQPQHF
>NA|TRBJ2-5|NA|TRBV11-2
TGTGCCAGCAGCTTATTGGCGGGACATGGGGAGACCCAGTACTTC
CASSLLAGHGETQYF
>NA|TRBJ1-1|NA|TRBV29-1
TGCAGCGTTGTTGGACAGAACACTGAAGCTTTCTTT
CSVVGQNTEAFF
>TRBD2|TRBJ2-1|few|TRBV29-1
TGCAGCGTTGAACAAATCGCGTGGCGGGAGGGTGGTGAGCAGTTCTTC
CSVEQIAWREGGEQFF
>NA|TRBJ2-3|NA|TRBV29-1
TGCAGCGTTGAAGAGGGTCCTCAGCTAGATACGCAGTATTTT
CSVEEGPQLDTQYF
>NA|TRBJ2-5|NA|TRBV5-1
TGCGCCGGCAGTGGGGGCGGAGAGACCCAGTACTTC
CAGSGGGETQYF
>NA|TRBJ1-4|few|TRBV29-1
TGCAGCGTTGGCCTTGGGGACAAACCCGTTGAAAAACTGTTTTTT
CSVGLGDKPVEKLFF
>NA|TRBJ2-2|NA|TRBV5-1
TGCGCCAGCAGCATTCTACAGGGATACACCGGGGAGCTGTTTTTT
CASSILQGYTGELFF
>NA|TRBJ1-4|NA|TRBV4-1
TGCGCCAGCAGCCAAGATGCAGGGGACGTAGTAAAACTGTTTTTT
CASSQDAGDVVKLFF
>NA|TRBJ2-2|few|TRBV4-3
TGCGCCAGCAGCCAAGATGGGACGGACACCGGGGAGCTGTTTTTT
CASSQDGTDTGELFF
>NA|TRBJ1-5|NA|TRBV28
TGTGCCAGCACCCCCTATACAGGTGGTAGCAATCAGCCCCAGCATTTT
CASTPYTGGSNQPQHF
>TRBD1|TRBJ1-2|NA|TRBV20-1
TGCAGTGCTAGCGGGGGACAGTTCTATGGCTACACCTTC
CSASGGQFYGYTF
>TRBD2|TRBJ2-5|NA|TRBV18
TGTGCCAGCTCACCAACACTAGTCCTAGCGGGGGAACAAGAGACCCAGTACTTC
CASSPTLVLAGEQETQYF
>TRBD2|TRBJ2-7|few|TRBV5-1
TGCGCCAGCAGCTCGGCTAGCGGGAGGGGAGAGCAGTACTTC
CASSSASGRGEQYF
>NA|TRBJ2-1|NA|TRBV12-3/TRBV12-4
TGTGCCAGCACCCCCCTTGAGGGGGTAGCCTACAATGAGCAGTTCTTC
CASTPLEGVAYNEQFF
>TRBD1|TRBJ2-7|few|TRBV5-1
TGCGCCAGCCAATTTGGGGCAGGGGGTTACGAGCAGTACTTC
CASQFGAGGYEQYF
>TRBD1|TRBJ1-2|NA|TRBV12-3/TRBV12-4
TGTGCCAGCAGCCTGACAGGGCCGGATCTCTGGGGCTACACCTTC
CASSLTGPDLWGYTF
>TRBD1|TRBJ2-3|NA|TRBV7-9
TGTGCCAGCAGCAACGACAGGGATTTTCCAGATACGCAGTATTTT
CASSNDRDFPDTQYF
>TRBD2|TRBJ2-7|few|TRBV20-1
TGCAGTGCTAGAATCTCCCGCGGGGGGAGCTCCTACGAGCAGTACTTC
CSARISRGGSSYEQYF
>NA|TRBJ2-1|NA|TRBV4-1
TGCGCCAGCAGCCAAGATAGGATCGATAAGCAGTTCTTC
CASSQDRIDKQFF
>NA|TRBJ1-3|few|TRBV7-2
TGTGCCAGCAGCATCGGACAAGGAGACACCATATATTTT
CASSIGQGDTIYF
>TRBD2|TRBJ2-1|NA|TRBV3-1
TGTGCCAGCAGCCGACTAGCGGGTATAAATGAGCAGTTCTTC
CASSRLAGINEQFF
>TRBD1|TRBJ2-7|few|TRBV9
TGTGCCAGCAGCGTGCGTCTGGGGTCTCAGGGGGACTACGAGCAGTACTTC
CASSVRLGSQGDYEQYF
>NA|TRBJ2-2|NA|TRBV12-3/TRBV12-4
TGTGCCAGCAGTTCCCTGGCAGGGTCCGGGGAGCTGTTTTTT
CASSSLAGSGELFF
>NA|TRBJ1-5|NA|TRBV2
TGTGCCAGCAGTGAAGGCGGGCCGGTGAGGTATTTT
CASSEGGPVRYF
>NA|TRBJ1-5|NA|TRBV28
TGTGCCAGCCGTTCGGCTCACTCCTATAGCAATCAGCCCCAGCATTTT
CASRSAHSYSNQPQHF
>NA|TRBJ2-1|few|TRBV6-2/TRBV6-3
TGTGCCAGCACCCCTAAGCGTACCGGGTTCTTC
CASTPKRTGFF
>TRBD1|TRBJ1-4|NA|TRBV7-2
TGTGCCAGCAGGCCAAACAGGGGGCGCGAAGAAAAACTGTTTTTT
CASRPNRGREEKLFF
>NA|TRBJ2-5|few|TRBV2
TGTGCCAGCAGTGATCGGGGAAAGGCCCAGTACTTC
CASSDRGKAQYF
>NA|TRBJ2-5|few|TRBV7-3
TGTGCCGGCAGCTTAAACAGGGAAGAGACCCTGTACTTC
CAGSLNREETLYF